The 8 T cell receptor beta chains in this list originate from one sample, sequenced in a study of T cells in Graves' hyperthyroidism and ophthalmopathy. From RNA transcripts, TCR beta CDR3 regions were amplified. An initial round of RT-PCR targeting the TCR CDR3 relied on the HTBI primer set. TCRdb passed the multiplex PCR reads through MiXCR, listing each CDR3 protein once. This sample carries hundreds of thousands of distinct CDR3 sequences, approximately 40% of them seen once, and the ten largest clones take approximately 31%. Specimen: blood. The receptors shown here come from a woman aged 35 to 49 with Graves' hyperthyroidism.

This clonotype has a single count. One junction end does not reproduce the germline sequence, and a read error may be involved. The rearrangement uses TRBV7-2 and TRBJ2-7; TRBD1 matches at 7 bases. Germline V lookup: CDR1 SGHTA, CDR2 FQGNSA. The CDR3 is 15 residues long. CDR3 sequence: CASSLSGTVSYEQYF. CDR3 bases: TGTGCCAGTAGCTTATCGGGGACAGTCTCCTACGAGCAGTACTTC.

Points on this clonotype: Just one base apart from a much larger clone, this may be a read error. The gene calls are TRBV20-1 and TRBJ2-7, with D uncertain. The CDR3 runs 13 residues. The V end was cut by 5 bases, the J end by 2 bases, with 13 bases between. From germline, CDR1 is DFQATT and CDR2 SNEGSKA (reference sequence). This CDR3 is CSASGRSPYEQYF. The CDR3 bases are TGCAGTGCTTCCGGTAGGAGTCCCTACGAGCAGTACTTC.

The chain uses TRBV6-5 and TRBJ2-7; D not resolved. CDR1 MNHEY and CDR2 SVGAGI come from the germline V gene. Trimming took 0 bases from V and 0 from J, leaving 15 bases between them. There are 17 residues in the CDR3. The CDR3 sequence is CASSYSVNSLSSYEQYF. For the CDR3, the DNA is TGTGCCAGCAGTTACTCGGTAAACAGCCTTAGCTCCTACGAGCAGTACTTC.

This clonotype was counted between two and nine times. The chain is built from TRBV14 and TRBJ2-7, with D unclear. Germline assignment: CDR1 SGHDN and CDR2 FVKESK. The CDR3 is 15 amino acids. Deletions cut 1 base from V and 2 bases from J, with 12 bases between. The CDR3 sequence is CASSQGNRKAYEQYF. The DNA for the CDR3 is TGTGCCAGCAGCCAAGGTAACCGGAAGGCCTACGAGCAGTACTTC.

This clonotype showed up many times. The chain has TRBV9 and TRBJ1-4; no definite D call. The V end lost 4 bases, the J end lost 5 bases, and 9 bases lay between the germline ends. Germline loops: CDR1 SGDLS, CDR2 YYNGEE. This CDR3 spans 13 amino acids. The CDR3 sequence: CASSSGSNEKLFF. CDR3 DNA: TGTGCCAGCAGCTCTGGTTCCAATGAAAAACTGTTTTTT.

This clonotype was seen ten or more times. The V and J genes are TRBV7-3 and TRBJ1-2, with 8 bases fitting TRBD1. This CDR3 contains 13 residues. J gave up 7 bases and V 11 bases, and 12 bases lay outside the gene matches. The germline CDR1 and CDR2 sequences are SGHTA and FQGTGA. CDR3 sequence: CAGGGAGGRGYTF. The CDR3 DNA follows: TGTGCCGGTGGAGGGGCAGGGGGCCGTGGCTACACCTTC.

Turning to this clonotype: One junction end disagrees with the germline gene, perhaps due to a read error. This chain uses TRBV7-2 with TRBJ1-1; TRBD1 might be the D (5 bases). The CDR3 is 17 residues long. Looked up from germline, CDR1 is SGHTA and CDR2 is FQGNSA. CDR3 region: CASSQGVREFLNTEAFF. CDR3 nucleotides: TGCGCCAGCAGCCAAGGAGTCAGGGAGTTCCTGAACACTGAAGCTTTCTTT.

Many counts were recorded for this clonotype. The junction and the germline gene differ at one end; a read error may be behind it. The J gene is TRBJ2-2, the V gene TRBV7-7, with TRBD1 identical over 7 bases. Germline lookup yields CDR1 SSHAT and CDR2 FNYEAQ (reference sequence). The CDR3 covers 17 residues. In DNA, the CDR3 is TGTGCTAGCAGCCCCCGTCCCGGACAGGCCGTATCCGGGGAGCTGTTTTTT. Translation gives CASSPRPGQAVSGELFF.